The clone carrying this T cell receptor (beta chain) was seen ten or more times. MiXCR, applied by TCRdb to the 5' RACE reads, yields one record per CDR3 protein. The sample contains a few hundred thousand distinct CDR3 sequences, approximately 15% of which appear only once. V was trimmed by 0 bases and J by 1 base, leaving 4 bases between them. This CDR3 comprises 13 residues. Per the germline V gene, CDR1 is SGHRS and CDR2 is YFSETQ. These data come from a study of T-cell memory formation after mild COVID-19. This TCR was recovered from a man younger than 35 who had mild COVID-19 (a few samples of this study predate the infection). Cell type and time point are not known. Specimen: PBMCs or a T cell subset sorted from them (not recorded which). The chain has TRBV5-1 and TRBJ1-1; D call uncertain. The CDR3 spells CASSLGKNTEAFF. DNA for the CDR3: TGCGCCAGCAGCTTGGGAAAGAACACTGAAGCTTTCTTT.